The 20 T cell receptor beta chains listed next were all sequenced from one sample in a study of T cell responses to AZD1222 COVID-19 vaccine. Some clones are missing from TCRdb's copy, which holds only in-frame ones; the method was immunoSEQ multiplex PCR. Of tens of thousands of clones detected, 70% to 90% appear once; the ten largest clones hold roughly 3.1%. The specimen comprised peripheral blood, sampled 28 days after the second AZD1222 dose. These TCRs come from an adult who received the AZD1222 COVID-19 vaccine.

This chain uses TRBV7-3 with TRBJ2-1; tentatively, D is TRBD1 (6 bases). There are 15 residues in the CDR3. V was clipped by 5 bases and J by 2 bases, with 13 bases between them. The germline V gene has CDR1 SGHTA and CDR2 FQGTGA. Here the CDR3 reads CASSSQGNPYNEQFF. The CDR3 region has the DNA TGTGCCAGCAGCAGTCAGGGGAACCCCTACAATGAGCAGTTCTTC.

This clone was seen only a few times. The chain recombines TRBV3-1 (or the pseudogene TRBV3-2) with TRBJ1-2, with D hard to call. CDR3 length equals 13 residues. The germline V gene has CDR1 LGHDT and CDR2 YNNKEL (reference sequence). V gave up 3 bases and J gave up 5 bases, with 10 bases separating them. The CDR3 protein is CASSQGNLYGYTF. CDR3 sequence (DNA): TGTGCCAGCAGCCAGGGAAACTTGTATGGCTACACCTTC.

V and J are TRBV5-4 and TRBJ1-2; 9 bases fit TRBD1. The CDR3 length is 15 residues. Germline V gene lookup returns CDR1 SGHNT and CDR2 YYREEE (reference sequence). V gave up 4 bases and J gave up 4 bases; unmatched junction bases: 8. Here the CDR3 reads CASSTQGARGYGYTF. CDR3 bases: TGTGCCAGCAGCACACAGGGGGCGCGCGGCTATGGCTACACCTTC.

This clone was seen a few times. V usage is TRBV3-1 (or the pseudogene TRBV3-2) and J usage is TRBJ2-2; the D gene is possibly TRBD1 (5 bases). CDR3 length: 16 residues. Deletions cut 0 bases from V and 4 bases from J, with 12 bases between. Germline values: CDR1 LGHDT, CDR2 YNNKEL (reference sequence). The CDR3 DNA follows: TGTGCCAGCAGCCAAGATCTCGACAGCCCCACCGGGGAGCTGTTTTTT. It specifies CASSQDLDSPTGELFF.

This clone showed up just once. A junction boundary mismatches the germline segment, possibly from a read error. The chain uses TRBV10-3 and TRBJ2-5; 7 nucleotides line up with TRBD1. Germline CDR1 reads ENHRY; CDR2 reads SYGVKD. This CDR3 has 12 residues. The CDR3 DNA reads TGTGCCATCAGTGATCCGGGACAGAGGCCCGACTTC. The encoded protein is CAISDPGQRPDF.

The chain links TRBV14 to TRBJ1-1; D is possibly TRBD1 (5 bases). The V end lost 6 bases, the J end lost 0 bases, and 8 bases lay between the germline ends. The CDR3 is made up of 13 amino acids. Germline lookup yields CDR1 SGHDN and CDR2 FVKESK. As DNA, the CDR3 is TGTGCCAGCAGATGGGGACTGAACACTGAAGCTTTCTTT. It translates to CASRWGLNTEAFF.

In the case of this clone: The junction departs from the called germline gene at one end, perhaps through a read error. The sample contains more than one DNA sequence encoding this CDR3. This sequence joins TRBV3-1 (or the pseudogene TRBV3-2) and TRBJ2-7; D may correspond to TRBD1 or TRBD2 (5 bases each). Germline V gene data show CDR1 as LGHDT and CDR2 as YNNKEL (reference sequence). CDR3 length: 14 amino acids. The chain's CDR3 is CASSQGTDSYEQYF. The CDR3 bases are TGTGCCAGCAGTCAAGGGACGGACTCCTACGAGCAGTACTTC.

CDR3 sequence reads: CATSDSRLAGADTQYF. CDR3 nucleotide sequence: TGTGCCACCAGTGACTCTCGACTAGCGGGAGCAGATACGCAGTATTTT. The chain joins TRBV24-1 to TRBJ2-3; 12 bases align to TRBD2. Germline V CDR1 and CDR2: KGHDR, SFDVKD. The CDR3 has 16 amino acids. V shed 4 bases and J 4 bases; nucleotides not matched to a gene: 5.

This chain joins TRBV30 and TRBJ2-4; 8 bases align to TRBD2. Trimming removed 3 bases from V and 6 bases from J; junction bases left unmatched: 10. Germline-derived CDR1 and CDR2 are GTSNPN and SVGIG (reference sequence). The CDR3 loop spans 15 amino acids. CDR3 in DNA: TGTGCCTGGAGCGGGGGGGGTCAGTCGAGAAACATTCAGTACTTC. This translates into CAWSGGGQSRNIQYF.

The V gene is TRBV7-9, the J gene TRBJ1-5; D is perhaps TRBD1 (5 bases). The germline V and J ends were trimmed by 8 bases and 0 bases, with 11 bases remaining between them. The germline V gene has CDR1 SEHNR and CDR2 FQNEAQ (reference sequence). CDR3 size: 14 residues. CDR3 residues: CASSPTASNQPQHF. CDR3 bases: TGTGCCAGCTCCCCGACAGCTAGCAATCAGCCCCAGCATTTT.

The chain joins TRBV5-1 to TRBJ2-7, with TRBD1 matching 7 bases. Germline loops: CDR1 SGHRS, CDR2 YFSETQ. CDR3 size: 16 residues. Germline trimming cut 0 bases from V and 5 bases from J; bases unmatched to any gene: 11. CDR3 amino acids: CASSLVLGGSPNEQYF. The CDR3 DNA follows: TGCGCCAGCAGCTTGGTGTTAGGGGGCTCCCCCAACGAGCAGTACTTC.

V and J are TRBV3-1 (or the pseudogene TRBV3-2) and TRBJ2-7; 11 bases agree with TRBD1. J gave up 6 bases and V 8 bases, and 12 bases lay outside the gene matches. Germline assignment: CDR1 LGHDT and CDR2 YNNKEL (reference sequence). This CDR3 has 15 residues. CDR3 nucleotide sequence: TGTGCCAGCGGTAGAGACAGGACAGGGGGCGGCGAGCAGTACTTC. Translating gives CASGRDRTGGGEQYF.

This clone was seen once. The J gene is TRBJ1-3, the V gene TRBV18; no reliable D call. The CDR3 sequence is 17 residues long. Trimming cost V 3 bases and J 0 bases, with 15 bases left between them. The V gene's germline CDR1 is KGHSH and CDR2 LQKENI. CDR3 in amino acids: CASSPSGPYRSGNTIYF. Written as DNA, the CDR3 is TGTGCCAGCTCACCGTCCGGACCGTACCGCTCTGGAAACACCATATATTTT.

V usage is TRBV30 and J usage is TRBJ1-4; 8 nucleotides line up with TRBD1. The CDR3 sequence is 14 residues long. Germline assignment: CDR1 GTSNPN and CDR2 SVGIG (reference sequence). Germline trimming cut 3 bases from V and 6 bases from J; bases unmatched to any gene: 6. In DNA, the CDR3 is TGTGCCTGGAGCGACAGGGGCTTTGATGAAAAACTGTTTTTT. Amino acid sequence: CAWSDRGFDEKLFF. The variable domain in full, with the rest retrieved from reference TRBV30 and TRBJ1-4, is SQTIHQWPATLVQPVGSPLSLECTVEGTSNPNLYWYRQAAGRGLQLLFYSVGIGQISSEVPQNLSASRPQDRQFILSSKKLLLSDSGFYLCAWSDRGFDEKLFFGSGTQLSVL.

This chain uses TRBV7-2 with TRBJ2-3; no definite D call. CDR3 size: 14 residues. Trimming removed 2 bases from V and 4 bases from J, with 10 bases in between. Germline V gives CDR1 SGHTA, CDR2 FQGNSA. DNA for the CDR3: TGTGCCAGCAGCTTACTTAGTGGCGCAGATACGCAGTATTTT. It yields the protein CASSLLSGADTQYF.

V gene TRBV6-5 combines with J gene TRBJ2-1, with TRBD2 matching 7 bases. The V and J ends lost 0 bases and 8 bases, in that order; junction bases with no gene match: 1. Germline loops: CDR1 MNHEY, CDR2 SVGAGI. This CDR3 region has 13 residues. As DNA, the CDR3 is TGTGCCAGCAGTTACTCCGGGGGGTATGAGCAGTTCTTC. Translating gives CASSYSGGYEQFF.

The V and J genes are TRBV5-4 and TRBJ1-2, with 8 nucleotides matching TRBD1. Germline V CDR1 and CDR2: SGHNT, YYREEE (reference sequence). V lost 2 bases, J lost 3 bases, and 15 bases stayed unmatched. CDR3 length: 18 amino acids. The chain's CDR3 is CASSFIATGALGYYGYTF. The CDR3 DNA sequence: TGTGCCAGCAGCTTCATTGCGACAGGGGCCTTGGGGTACTATGGCTACACCTTC.

This clone was observed a few times. The gene calls are TRBV3-1 (or the pseudogene TRBV3-2) and TRBJ2-3; TRBD2 is a possible D gene (7 bases). Trimming removed 0 bases from V and 9 bases from J, with 13 bases in between. This CDR3 has 14 residues. Germline values: CDR1 LGHDT, CDR2 YNNKEL (reference sequence). The CDR3 here is CASSQEGGPDTQYF. The CDR3 DNA reads as TGTGCCAGCAGCCAAGAGGGGGGGCCCGACACGCAGTATTTT.

Written as DNA, the CDR3 is TGTGCCAGCACCCGGGATAAAATCACAGATACGCAGTATTTT. Its protein is CASTRDKITDTQYF. This rearrangement joins TRBV6-5 to TRBJ2-3; TRBD2 is a possible D gene (5 bases). CDR1 and CDR2 from the germline V gene are MNHEY and SVGAGI. V was shortened by 7 bases and J by 2 bases, with 13 bases between the two germline ends. The CDR3 extends over 14 amino acids.

This chain joins TRBV27 and TRBJ1-5; D is unclear. Germline-derived CDR1 and CDR2 are MNHEY and SMNVEV (reference sequence). The V gene lost 5 bases and the J gene lost 5 bases, with 10 bases spanning the gap. The CDR3 is made up of 13 amino acids. This CDR3 is CASSRSGYQPQHF. CDR3 nucleotide sequence: TGTGCCAGCAGTCGGTCAGGCTATCAGCCCCAGCATTTT.